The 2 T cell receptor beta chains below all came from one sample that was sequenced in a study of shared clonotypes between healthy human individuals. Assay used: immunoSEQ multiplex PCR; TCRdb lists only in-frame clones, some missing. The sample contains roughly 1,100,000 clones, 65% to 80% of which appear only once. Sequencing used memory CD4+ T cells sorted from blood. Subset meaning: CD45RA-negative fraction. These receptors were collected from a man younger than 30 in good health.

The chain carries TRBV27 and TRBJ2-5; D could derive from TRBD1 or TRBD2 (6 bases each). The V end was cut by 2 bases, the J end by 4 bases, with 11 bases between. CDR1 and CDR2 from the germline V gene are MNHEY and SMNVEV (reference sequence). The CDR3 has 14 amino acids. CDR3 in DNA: TGTGCCAGCAGTTTACGGGGGCCGGGAGAGACCCAGTACTTC. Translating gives CASSLRGPGETQYF.

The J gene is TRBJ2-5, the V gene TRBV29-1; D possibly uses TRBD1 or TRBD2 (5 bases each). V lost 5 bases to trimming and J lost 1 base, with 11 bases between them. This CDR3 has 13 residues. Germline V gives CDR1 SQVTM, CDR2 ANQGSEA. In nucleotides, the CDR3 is TGCAGCGTTTTCGGGGCCCTCCAAGAGACCCAGTACTTC. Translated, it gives CSVFGALQETQYF.